The count of the clone carrying this T cell receptor beta chain is one. Germline V gives CDR1 SGHRS, CDR2 YFSETQ. V shed 3 bases, J shed 9 bases, and the junction held 5 bases outside the gene matches. The CDR3 covers 15 residues. In the authors' workflow: Amplification from reference gene primers served as the basis for estimated nucleated cell counts. Generated by immunoSEQ multiplex PCR, the TCRdb table keeps only in-frame clones and is missing some. The DNA gave D and trimming, while V, J and clone size come from that table. In the table there are about 290,000 clones, around 85% of which are singletons. This sample was included in a study of blood T cell repertoires in COVID-19. Study-wide context: Sites in the United States, Italy and Spain provided acute and convalescent COVID-19 samples. T cells, B-cell-depleted T cells, or PBMCs supplied cDNA or gDNA.

This TCR was recovered from a woman in her forties or fifties with active or convalescent COVID-19. The V gene is TRBV5-1, the J gene TRBJ2-1; 14 positions agree with TRBD2. The specimen sequenced was peripheral blood. CDR3 coding DNA: TGCGCCAGCAGCTCCGGGACTAGCGGGAGCGGTGAGCAGTTCTTC. Amino acids: CASSSGTSGSGEQFF.